These T cell receptor beta chains were read from a single sample in a study of T cell responses to AZD1222 COVID-19 vaccine. Sequencing used immunoSEQ multiplex PCR; TCRdb keeps in-frame clones, though not all of them. The sample records more than 110,000 clones, just over 90% being singletons. This specimen was peripheral blood, taken on day 0 of AZD1222 vaccination. The receptors here all came from an adult in good health. Both conserved end residues are part of each CDR3. D genes are given only for firm matches. Expanded clones are given a class, and other clones once, few, many or no size at all.

>NA|16|TRBV6-2/TRBV6-3|NA|TRBJ1-1
TGTGCCAGCAGTTACTCAGGCCGGATACTGAACACTGAAGCTTTCTTT
CASSYSGRILNTEAFF
>TRBD1|16|TRBV18|NA|TRBJ1-1
TGTGCCAGCTCACCACCGGGATCGACAGGGGGCACTGAAGCTTTCTTT
CASSPPGSTGGTEAFF
>NA|13|TRBV28|NA|TRBJ1-2
TGTGCCAGCAGTTTATTCCGGCAGTTTGGCTACACCTTC
CASSLFRQFGYTF
>TRBD1|15|TRBV5-5|NA|TRBJ2-7
TGTGCCAGCAGCTTGGCGGGACAGGGATCCTACGAGCAGTACTTC
CASSLAGQGSYEQYF
>NA|13|TRBV7-6|NA|TRBJ2-1
TGTGCCAGCAGCTTTCAGGGGTACAATGAGCAGTTCTTC
CASSFQGYNEQFF
>TRBD1|14|TRBV6-5|NA|TRBJ1-1
TGTGCCAGCAGAGGGACAGGCCGGAACACTGAAGCTTTCTTT
CASRGTGRNTEAFF
>NA|15|TRBV9|NA|TRBJ2-5
TGTGCCAGCAGCGTAGCGGGCACCCGACAAGAGACCCAGTACTTC
CASSVAGTRQETQYF
>NA|15|TRBV27|NA|TRBJ1-3
TGTGCCAGCAGTTTGGTGAGGGGTAACGGAAACACCATATATTTT
CASSLVRGNGNTIYF
>NA|12|TRBV7-9|NA|TRBJ2-3
TGTGCCAGCAGCTCGACCGCCGATACGCAGTATTTT
CASSSTADTQYF
>NA|15|TRBV19|once|TRBJ2-6
TGTGCCAGTAGTTCGACAGGCTCTGGGGCCAACGTCCTGACTTTC
CASSSTGSGANVLTF
>TRBD2|16|TRBV7-2|NA|TRBJ2-5
TGTGCCAGCAGCTACCAAGCTAGCGGGGCCCCCGGGGCCCAGTACTTC
CASSYQASGAPGAQYF
>NA|18|TRBV4-1|NA|TRBJ2-2
TGCGCCAGCAGCCAAGGTTGGGTCTCAGGCTTGAACACCGGGGAGCTGTTTTTT
CASSQGWVSGLNTGELFF
>NA|15|TRBV6-5|NA|TRBJ1-1
TGTGCCAGCAGTTACGTAGGGGCCATGAACACTGAAGCTTTCTTT
CASSYVGAMNTEAFF
>NA|13|TRBV6-5|NA|TRBJ2-3
TGTGCCAGCAGCCCCACACACCGGGATACGCAGTATTTT
CASSPTHRDTQYF
>NA|19|TRBV19|NA|TRBJ1-1
TGTGCCAGTAGTCCCCGTTGGGTGGGAGGCGGCAGGGGTGGCACTGAAGCTTTCTTT
CASSPRWVGGGRGGTEAFF
>TRBD1|15|TRBV5-4|few|TRBJ2-2
TGTGCCAGCAGCGAGGGACAGGGGGCTGCCGGGGAGCTGTTTTTT
CASSEGQGAAGELFF
>TRBD1|13|TRBV6-2/TRBV6-3|NA|TRBJ1-5
TGTGCCAGCAGTCAGGGGGCAAATCAGCCCCAGCATTTT
CASSQGANQPQHF
>NA|18|TRBV7-9|NA|TRBJ1-1
TGTGCCAGCAGCTCCCCTAGGTCCCCCCAGGGTTTGAACACTGAAGCTTTCTTT
CASSSPRSPQGLNTEAFF
>NA|13|TRBV5-1|few|TRBJ2-1
TGCGCCAGCCAGGGAGTTTCGGGCCATGAGCAGTTCTTC
CASQGVSGHEQFF
>TRBD1|19|TRBV6-6|NA|TRBJ1-5
TGTGCCAGCAGTCGATTCCCGGGACAGGACTTTTATAGCAATCAGCCCCAGCATTTT
CASSRFPGQDFYSNQPQHF
>NA|17|TRBV19|NA|TRBJ1-5
TGTGCCAGTAGTACTCGCTTCTCGGGGTCGGTCAATCAGCCCCAGCATTTT
CASSTRFSGSVNQPQHF
>NA|17|TRBV4-1|NA|TRBJ1-6
TGCGCCAGCAGCCAAGATCCCTTCATCCAACATAATTCACCCCTCCACTTT
CASSQDPFIQHNSPLHF
>NA|14|TRBV28|once|TRBJ2-2
TGTGCCAGCACCCAGGGGTCGGACACCGGGGAGCTGTTTTTT
CASTQGSDTGELFF
>TRBD2|16|TRBV20-1|NA|TRBJ2-5
TGCAGTGCTAGTTTAGCGGGGGGTCTAGGAGGAGAGACCCAGTACTTC
CSASLAGGLGGETQYF
>NA|17|TRBV19|NA|TRBJ1-2
TGTGCCAGTAGTATGGAAGCAGGGGTGATTGCTAACTATGGCTACACCTTC
CASSMEAGVIANYGYTF
>NA|15|TRBV6-6|NA|TRBJ2-7
TGTGCCAGCAGTTTGGCCCACGTGGGGAGCCGCGAGCAGTACTTC
CASSLAHVGSREQYF
>TRBD1|13|TRBV19|NA|TRBJ2-7
TGTGCCACCCAGGGGGACAACTCCTACGAGCAGTACTTC
CATQGDNSYEQYF
>TRBD1|14|TRBV4-1|NA|TRBJ1-5
TGCGCCAGCAGCTCCGGGACAGGGTATCAGCCCCAGCATTTT
CASSSGTGYQPQHF
>TRBD1|17|TRBV19|NA|TRBJ2-2
TGTGCCAGTAGTGTACGGGACAGGGTTTATTGGACCGGGGAGCTGTTTTTT
CASSVRDRVYWTGELFF
>TRBD1|15|TRBV30|NA|TRBJ2-7
TGTGCCTGGAGTGCCGGGACAGGGGCTTCCTACGAGCAGTACTTC
CAWSAGTGASYEQYF